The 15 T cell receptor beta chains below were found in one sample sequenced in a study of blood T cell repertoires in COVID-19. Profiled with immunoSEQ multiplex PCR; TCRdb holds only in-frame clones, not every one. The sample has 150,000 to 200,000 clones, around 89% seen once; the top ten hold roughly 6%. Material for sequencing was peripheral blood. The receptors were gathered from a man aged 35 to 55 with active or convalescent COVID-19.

The CDR3 is CASSGTSGSGNEQFF. The CDR3 nucleotides read TGCGCCAGCAGCGGGACTAGCGGGAGTGGGAATGAGCAGTTCTTC. This chain links TRBV5-1 with TRBJ2-1, with 14 bases aligning to TRBD2. With V trimmed by 4 bases and J by 7 bases, 4 bases remained unmatched. The CDR3 covers 15 residues. Looked up from germline, CDR1 is SGHRS and CDR2 is YFSETQ.

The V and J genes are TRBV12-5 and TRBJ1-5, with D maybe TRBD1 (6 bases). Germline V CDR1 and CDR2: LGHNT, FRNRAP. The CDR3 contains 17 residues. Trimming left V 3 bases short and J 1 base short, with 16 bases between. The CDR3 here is CASGFFLQGGSNQPQHF. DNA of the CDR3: TGTGCTAGTGGTTTTTTTCTACAGGGCGGGAGCAATCAGCCCCAGCATTTT.

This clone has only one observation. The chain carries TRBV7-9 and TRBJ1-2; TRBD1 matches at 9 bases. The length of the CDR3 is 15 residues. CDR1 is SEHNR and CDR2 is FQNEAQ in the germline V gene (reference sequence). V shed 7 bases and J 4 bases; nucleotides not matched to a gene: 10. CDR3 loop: CASTEWDREVYGYTF. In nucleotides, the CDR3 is TGTGCCAGCACCGAATGGGACAGGGAGGTCTATGGCTACACCTTC.

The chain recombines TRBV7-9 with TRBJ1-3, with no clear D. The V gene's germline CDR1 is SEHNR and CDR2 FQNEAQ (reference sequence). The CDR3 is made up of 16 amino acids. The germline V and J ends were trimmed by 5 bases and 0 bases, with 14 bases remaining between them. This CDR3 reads CASSRNDYLSGNTIYF. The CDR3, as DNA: TGTGCCAGCAGCCGGAACGACTACCTCTCTGGAAACACCATATATTTT. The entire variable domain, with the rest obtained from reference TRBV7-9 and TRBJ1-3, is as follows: DTGVSQNPRHKITKRGQNVTFRCDPISEHNRLYWYRQTLGQGPEFLTYFQNEAQLEKSRLLSDRFSAERPKGSFSTLEIQRTEQGDSAMYLCASSRNDYLSGNTIYFGEGSWLTVV.

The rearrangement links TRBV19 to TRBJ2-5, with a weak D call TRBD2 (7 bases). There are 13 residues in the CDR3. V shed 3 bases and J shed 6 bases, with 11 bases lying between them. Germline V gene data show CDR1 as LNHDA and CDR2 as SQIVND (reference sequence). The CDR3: CASSIPGGKTQYF. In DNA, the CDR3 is TGTGCCAGTAGTATCCCGGGGGGCAAGACCCAGTACTTC.

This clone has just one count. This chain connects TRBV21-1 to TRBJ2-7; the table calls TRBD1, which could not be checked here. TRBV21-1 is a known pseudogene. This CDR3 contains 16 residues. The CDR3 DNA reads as TGTGCCAGCAGCAGCACCGGGACATGTCAGGTCTACGAGCAGTACTTC. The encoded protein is CASSSTGTCQVYEQYF.

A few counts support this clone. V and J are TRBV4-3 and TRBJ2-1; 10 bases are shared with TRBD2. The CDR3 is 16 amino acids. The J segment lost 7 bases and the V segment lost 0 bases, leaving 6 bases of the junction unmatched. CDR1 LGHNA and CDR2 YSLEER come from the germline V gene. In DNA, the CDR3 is TGCGCCAGCAGCCAAGATCGAGCGGGGGGGGAAAATGAGCAGTTCTTC. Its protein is CASSQDRAGGENEQFF.

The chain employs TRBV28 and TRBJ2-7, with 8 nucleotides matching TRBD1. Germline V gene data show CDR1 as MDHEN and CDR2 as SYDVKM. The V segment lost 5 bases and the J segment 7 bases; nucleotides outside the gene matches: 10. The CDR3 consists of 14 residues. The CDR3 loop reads CASSRTGLSWEQYF. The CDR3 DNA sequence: TGTGCCAGCAGTAGGACAGGGCTCTCTTGGGAGCAGTACTTC.

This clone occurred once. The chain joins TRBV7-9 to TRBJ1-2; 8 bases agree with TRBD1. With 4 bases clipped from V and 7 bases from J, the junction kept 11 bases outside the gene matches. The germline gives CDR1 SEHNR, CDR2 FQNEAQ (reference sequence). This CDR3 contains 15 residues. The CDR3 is CASSSWDRIGSGYTF. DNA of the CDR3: TGTGCCAGCAGCTCCTGGGACAGGATTGGTAGTGGCTACACCTTC.

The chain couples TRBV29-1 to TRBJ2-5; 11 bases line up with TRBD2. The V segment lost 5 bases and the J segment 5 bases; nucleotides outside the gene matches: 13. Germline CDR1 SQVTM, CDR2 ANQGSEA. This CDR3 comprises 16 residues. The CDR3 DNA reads TGCAGCGTTCTACTCGGTAGCGGGAGGGCCGGGGAGACCCAGTACTTC. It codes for CSVLLGSGRAGETQYF.

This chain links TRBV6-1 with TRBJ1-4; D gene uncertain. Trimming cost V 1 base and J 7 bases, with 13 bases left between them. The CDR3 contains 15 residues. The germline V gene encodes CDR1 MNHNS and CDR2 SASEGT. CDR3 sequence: CASSEVGVYGEKLFF. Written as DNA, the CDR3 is TGTGCCAGCAGTGAAGTGGGAGTGTACGGTGAAAAACTGTTTTTT.

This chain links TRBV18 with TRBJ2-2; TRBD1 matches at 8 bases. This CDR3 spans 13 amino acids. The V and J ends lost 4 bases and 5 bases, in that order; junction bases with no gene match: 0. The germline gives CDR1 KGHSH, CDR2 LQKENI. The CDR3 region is CASSRQGTGELFF. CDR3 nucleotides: TGTGCCAGCTCACGACAGGGGACCGGGGAGCTGTTTTTT.

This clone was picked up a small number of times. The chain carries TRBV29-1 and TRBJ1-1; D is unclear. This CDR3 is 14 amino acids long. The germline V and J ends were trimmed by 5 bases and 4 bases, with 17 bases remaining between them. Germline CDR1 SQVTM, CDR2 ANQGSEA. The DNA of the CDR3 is TGCAGCGTTCAGACTCCCCCGGCGACCACTGAAGCTTTCTTT. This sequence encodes CSVQTPPATTEAFF.

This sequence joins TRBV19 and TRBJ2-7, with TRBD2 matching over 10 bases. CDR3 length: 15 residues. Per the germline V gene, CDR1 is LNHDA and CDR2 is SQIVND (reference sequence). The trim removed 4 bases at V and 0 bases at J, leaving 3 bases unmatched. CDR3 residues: CASSTGTSVSYEQYF. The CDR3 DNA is TGTGCCAGTAGTACAGGGACTAGCGTCTCCTACGAGCAGTACTTC.

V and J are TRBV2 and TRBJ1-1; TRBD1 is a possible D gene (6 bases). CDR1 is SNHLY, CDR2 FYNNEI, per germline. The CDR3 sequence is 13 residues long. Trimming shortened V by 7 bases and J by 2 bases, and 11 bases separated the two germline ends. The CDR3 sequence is CASKPGENTEAFF. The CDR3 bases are TGTGCCAGCAAGCCAGGGGAAAACACTGAAGCTTTCTTT.